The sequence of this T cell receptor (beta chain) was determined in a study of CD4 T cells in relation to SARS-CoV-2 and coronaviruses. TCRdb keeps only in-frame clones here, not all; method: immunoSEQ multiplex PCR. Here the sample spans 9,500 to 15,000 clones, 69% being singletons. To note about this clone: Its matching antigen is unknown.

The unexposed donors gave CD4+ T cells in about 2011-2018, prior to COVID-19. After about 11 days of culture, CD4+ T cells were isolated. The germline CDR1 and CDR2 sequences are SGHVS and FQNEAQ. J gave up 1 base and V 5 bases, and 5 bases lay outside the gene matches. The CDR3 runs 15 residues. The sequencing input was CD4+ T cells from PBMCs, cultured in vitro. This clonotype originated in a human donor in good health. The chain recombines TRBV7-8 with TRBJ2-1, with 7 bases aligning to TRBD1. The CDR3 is CASSKGQPSYNEQFF. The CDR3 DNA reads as TGTGCCAGCAGCAAGGGACAGCCTTCCTACAATGAGCAGTTCTTC.